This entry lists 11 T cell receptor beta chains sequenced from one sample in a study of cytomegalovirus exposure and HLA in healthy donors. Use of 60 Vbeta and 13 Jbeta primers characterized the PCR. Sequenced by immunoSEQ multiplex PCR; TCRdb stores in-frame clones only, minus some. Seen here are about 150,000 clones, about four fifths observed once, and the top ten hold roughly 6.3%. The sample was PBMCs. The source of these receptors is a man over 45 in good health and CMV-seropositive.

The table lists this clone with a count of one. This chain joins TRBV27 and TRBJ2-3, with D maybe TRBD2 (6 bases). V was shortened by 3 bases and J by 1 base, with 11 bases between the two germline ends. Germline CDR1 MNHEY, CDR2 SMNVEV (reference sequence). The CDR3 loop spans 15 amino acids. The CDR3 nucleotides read TGTGCCAGCAGTTTGTTCGCTAGCGGCACAGATACGCAGTATTTT. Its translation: CASSLFASGTDTQYF.

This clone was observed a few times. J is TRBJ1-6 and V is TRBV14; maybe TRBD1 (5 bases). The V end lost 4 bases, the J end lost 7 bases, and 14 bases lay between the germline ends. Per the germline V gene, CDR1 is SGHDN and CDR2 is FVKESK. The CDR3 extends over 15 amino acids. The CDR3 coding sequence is TGTGCCAGCAGCCCGATGGACAACGACAATTCACCCCTCCACTTT. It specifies CASSPMDNDNSPLHF.

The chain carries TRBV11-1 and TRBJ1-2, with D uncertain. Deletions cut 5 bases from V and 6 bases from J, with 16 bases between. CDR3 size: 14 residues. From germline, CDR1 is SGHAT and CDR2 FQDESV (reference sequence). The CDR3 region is CASSPWWPEDGYTF. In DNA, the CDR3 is TGTGCCAGCAGCCCATGGTGGCCCGAGGATGGCTACACCTTC.

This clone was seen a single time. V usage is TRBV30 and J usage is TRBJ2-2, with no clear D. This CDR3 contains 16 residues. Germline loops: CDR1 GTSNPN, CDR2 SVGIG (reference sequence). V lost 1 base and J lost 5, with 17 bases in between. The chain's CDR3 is CAWSAVRLTRTGELFF. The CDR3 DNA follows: TGTGCCTGGAGTGCCGTGAGATTAACGCGGACCGGGGAGCTGTTTTTT.

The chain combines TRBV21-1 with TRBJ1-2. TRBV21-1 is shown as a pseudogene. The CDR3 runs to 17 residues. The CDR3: CASSKGENTGARYGYTF. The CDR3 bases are TGTGCCAGCAGCAAAGGCGAAAACACGGGAGCCCGATATGGCTACACCTTC.

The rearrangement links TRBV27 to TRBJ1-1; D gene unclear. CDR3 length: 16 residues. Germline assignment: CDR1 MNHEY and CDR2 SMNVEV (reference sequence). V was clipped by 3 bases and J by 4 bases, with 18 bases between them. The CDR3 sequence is CASSFGIINRGTEAFF. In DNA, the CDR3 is TGTGCCAGCAGTTTTGGTATTATCAACCGGGGCACTGAAGCTTTCTTT.

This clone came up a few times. The CDR3 sequence is CASSLGQLVGEQYF. The CDR3 DNA follows: TGCGCCAGCAGCCTCGGACAGCTAGTCGGCGAGCAGTACTTC. This chain joins TRBV5-1 and TRBJ2-7, with D maybe TRBD1 (6 bases). Trimming pared 4 bases from V and 6 bases from J, leaving 17 bases between. Germline V lookup: CDR1 SGHRS, CDR2 YFSETQ. The CDR3 is 14 amino acids.

The CDR3 nucleotides are TGTGCCAGTAGTATTGACAGGACCCAAGAGACCCAGTACTTC. Translated, it gives CASSIDRTQETQYF. The V gene is TRBV19, the J gene TRBJ2-5; the D gene is possibly TRBD1 (6 bases). Germline values: CDR1 LNHDA, CDR2 SQIVND (reference sequence). Between the trimmed V and J ends, which lost 3 bases and 1 base, there was a span of 9 bases. The CDR3 loop spans 14 amino acids.

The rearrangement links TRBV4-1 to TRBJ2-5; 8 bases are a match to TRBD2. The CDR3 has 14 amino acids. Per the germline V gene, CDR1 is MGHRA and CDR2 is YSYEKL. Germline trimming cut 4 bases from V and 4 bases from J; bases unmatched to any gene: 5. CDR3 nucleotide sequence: TGCGCCAGCAGCCGAGGACTAGCATCAGAGACCCAGTACTTC. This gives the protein CASSRGLASETQYF.

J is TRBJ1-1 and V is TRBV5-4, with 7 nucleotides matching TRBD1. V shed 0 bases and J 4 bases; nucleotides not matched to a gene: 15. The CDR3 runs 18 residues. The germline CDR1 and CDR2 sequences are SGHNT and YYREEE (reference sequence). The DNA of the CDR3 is TGTGCCAGCAGCTTGGGGGGATACAACAGGGGAATGGTCACTGAAGCTTTCTTT. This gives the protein CASSLGGYNRGMVTEAFF.

As DNA, the CDR3 is TGTGCCAGCAGCCAGCGGAAAGCGGGACCTAGCACAGATACGCAGTATTTT. Residues: CASSQRKAGPSTDTQYF. J is TRBJ2-3 and V is TRBV13; 7 bases line up with TRBD2. V gave up 5 bases and J gave up 0 bases; unmatched junction bases: 11. In germline, CDR1 is PRHDT, CDR2 FYEKMQ (reference sequence). CDR3 length: 17 residues.